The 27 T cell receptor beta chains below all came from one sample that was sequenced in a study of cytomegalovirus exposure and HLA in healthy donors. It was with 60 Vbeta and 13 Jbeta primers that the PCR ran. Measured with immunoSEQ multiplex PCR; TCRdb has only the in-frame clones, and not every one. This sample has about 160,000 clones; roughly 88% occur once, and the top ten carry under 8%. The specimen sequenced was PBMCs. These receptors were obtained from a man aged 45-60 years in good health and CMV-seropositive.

CDR3: CASSRHPGQSYEQYV. DNA of the CDR3: TGCGCCAGCAGCCGGCACCCGGGACAGAGCTACGAGCAGTACGTC. This chain uses TRBV5-1 with TRBJ2-7; TRBD1 aligns across 7 bases. The germline V gene has CDR1 SGHRS and CDR2 YFSETQ. The V segment lost 4 bases and the J segment 3 bases; nucleotides outside the gene matches: 10. The CDR3 loop spans 15 amino acids.

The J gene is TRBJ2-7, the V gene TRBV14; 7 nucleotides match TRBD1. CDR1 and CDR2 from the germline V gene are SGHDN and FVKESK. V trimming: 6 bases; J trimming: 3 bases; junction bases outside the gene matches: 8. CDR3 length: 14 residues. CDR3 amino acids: CASSMQPGGYEQYF. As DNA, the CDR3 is TGTGCCAGCAGTATGCAGCCAGGGGGCTACGAGCAGTACTTC. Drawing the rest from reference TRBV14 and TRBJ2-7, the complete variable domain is EAGVTQFPSHSVIEKGQTVTLRCDPISGHDNLYWYRRVMGKEIKFLLHFVKESKQDESGMPNNRFLAERTGGTYSTLKVQPAELEDSGVYFCASSMQPGGYEQYFGPGTRLTVT.

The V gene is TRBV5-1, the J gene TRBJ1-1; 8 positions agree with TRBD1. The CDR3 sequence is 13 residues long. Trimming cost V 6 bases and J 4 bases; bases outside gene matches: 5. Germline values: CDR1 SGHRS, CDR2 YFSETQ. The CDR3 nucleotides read TGCGCCAGCAAGGACAGGGCGGGCACTGAAGCTTTCTTT. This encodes CASKDRAGTEAFF.

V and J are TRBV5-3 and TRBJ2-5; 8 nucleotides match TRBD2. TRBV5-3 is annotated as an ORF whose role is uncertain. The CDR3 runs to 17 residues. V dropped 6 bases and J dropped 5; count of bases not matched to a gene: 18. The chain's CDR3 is CARKGRGASGSEETQYF. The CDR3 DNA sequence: TGTGCCAGAAAAGGGCGGGGGGCTAGCGGGTCCGAGGAGACCCAGTACTTC.

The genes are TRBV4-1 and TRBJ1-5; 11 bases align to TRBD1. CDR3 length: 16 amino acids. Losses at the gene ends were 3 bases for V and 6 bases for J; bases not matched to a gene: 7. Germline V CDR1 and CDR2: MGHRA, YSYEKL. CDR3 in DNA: TGCGCCAGCAGCCAGCCGGGACAGGGGGTAATTCAGCCCCAGCATTTT. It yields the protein CASSQPGQGVIQPQHF.

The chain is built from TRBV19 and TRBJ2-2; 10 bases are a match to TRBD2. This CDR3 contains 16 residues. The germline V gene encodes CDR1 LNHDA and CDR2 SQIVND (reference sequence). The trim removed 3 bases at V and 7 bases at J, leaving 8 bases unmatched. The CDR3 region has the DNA TGTGCCAGTAGTATCACAGCGGGAGGGCCCGACGGGGAGCTGTTTTTT. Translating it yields CASSITAGGPDGELFF. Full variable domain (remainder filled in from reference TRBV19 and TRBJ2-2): DGGITQSPKYLFRKEGQNVTLSCEQNLNHDAMYWYRQDPGQGLRLIYYSQIVNDFQKGDIAEGYSVSREKKESFPLTVTSAQKNPTAFYLCASSITAGGPDGELFFGEGSRLTVL.

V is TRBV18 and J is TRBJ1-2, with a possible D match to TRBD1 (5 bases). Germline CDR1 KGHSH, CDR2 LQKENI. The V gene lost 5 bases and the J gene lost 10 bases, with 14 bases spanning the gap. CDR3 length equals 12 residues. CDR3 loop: CASSSIGGVYTF. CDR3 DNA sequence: TGTGCCAGCTCATCTATCGGGGGGGTCTACACCTTC.

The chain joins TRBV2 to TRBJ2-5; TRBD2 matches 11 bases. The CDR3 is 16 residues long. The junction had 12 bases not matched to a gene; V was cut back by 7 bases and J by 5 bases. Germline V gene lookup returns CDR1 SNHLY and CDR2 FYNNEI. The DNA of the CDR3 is TGTGCCAGCATCCCCTCTAGCGGGGGGCCCCGTGAGACCCAGTACTTC. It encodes CASIPSSGGPRETQYF.

The CDR3 sequence: CASSPGGLAGFYNEQFF. CDR3 coding DNA: TGCGCCAGCAGCCCCGGGGGACTAGCGGGGTTCTACAATGAGCAGTTCTTC. The chain combines TRBV4-1 with TRBJ2-1, with 13 bases lining up with TRBD2. The germline V gene has CDR1 MGHRA and CDR2 YSYEKL. The CDR3 runs 17 residues. The J segment lost 3 bases and the V segment lost 4 bases, leaving 6 bases of the junction unmatched.

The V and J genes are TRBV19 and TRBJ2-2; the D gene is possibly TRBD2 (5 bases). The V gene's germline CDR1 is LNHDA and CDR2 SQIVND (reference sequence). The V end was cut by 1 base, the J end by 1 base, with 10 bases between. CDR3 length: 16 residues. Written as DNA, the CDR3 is TGTGCCAGTAGTATAGTGGCGAGCGGGAACACCGGGGAGCTGTTTTTT. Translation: CASSIVASGNTGELFF.

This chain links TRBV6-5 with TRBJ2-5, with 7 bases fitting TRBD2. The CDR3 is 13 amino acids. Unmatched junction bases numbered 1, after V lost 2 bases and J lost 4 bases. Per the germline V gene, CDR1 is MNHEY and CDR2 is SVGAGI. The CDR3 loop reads CASSYPSGETQYF. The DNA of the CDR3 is TGTGCCAGCAGTTACCCTAGCGGAGAGACCCAGTACTTC.

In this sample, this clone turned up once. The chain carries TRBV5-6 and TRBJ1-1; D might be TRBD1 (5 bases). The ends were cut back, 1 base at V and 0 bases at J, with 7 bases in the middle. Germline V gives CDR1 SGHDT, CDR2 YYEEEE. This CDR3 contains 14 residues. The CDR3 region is CASSLQGMNTEAFF. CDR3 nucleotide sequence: TGTGCCAGCAGCTTGCAGGGAATGAACACTGAAGCTTTCTTT.

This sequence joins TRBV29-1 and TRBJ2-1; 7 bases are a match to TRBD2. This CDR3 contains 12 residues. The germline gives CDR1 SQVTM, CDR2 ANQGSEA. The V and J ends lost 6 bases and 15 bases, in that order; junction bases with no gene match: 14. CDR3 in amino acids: CSVLGLGQGVFF. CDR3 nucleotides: TGCAGCGTCCTAGGACTAGGGCAGGGTGTGTTCTTC.

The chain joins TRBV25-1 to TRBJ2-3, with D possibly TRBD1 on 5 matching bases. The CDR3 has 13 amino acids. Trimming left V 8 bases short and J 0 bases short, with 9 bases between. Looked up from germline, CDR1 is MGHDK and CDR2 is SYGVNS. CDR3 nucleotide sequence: TGTGCCAGCGGGGCGTATAGCACAGATACGCAGTATTTT. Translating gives CASGAYSTDTQYF.

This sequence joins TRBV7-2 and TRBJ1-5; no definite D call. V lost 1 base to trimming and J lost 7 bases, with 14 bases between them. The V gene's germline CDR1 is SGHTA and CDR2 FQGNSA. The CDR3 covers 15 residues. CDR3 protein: CASSLVWGEGQPQHF. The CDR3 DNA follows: TGTGCCAGCAGCTTAGTGTGGGGAGAAGGGCAGCCCCAGCATTTT.

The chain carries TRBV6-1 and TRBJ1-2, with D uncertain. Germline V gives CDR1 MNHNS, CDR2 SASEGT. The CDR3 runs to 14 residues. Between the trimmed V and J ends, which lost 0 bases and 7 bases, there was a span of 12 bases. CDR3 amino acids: CASSEAGGIGGYTF. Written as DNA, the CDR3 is TGTGCCAGCAGTGAAGCAGGAGGGATCGGTGGCTACACCTTC.

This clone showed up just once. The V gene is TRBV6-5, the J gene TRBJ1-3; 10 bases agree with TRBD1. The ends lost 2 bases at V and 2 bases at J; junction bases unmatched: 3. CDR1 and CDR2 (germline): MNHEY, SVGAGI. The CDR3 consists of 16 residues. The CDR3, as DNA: TGTGCCAGCAGTTACCGGGACAGGGGTACTGGAAACACCATATATTTT. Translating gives CASSYRDRGTGNTIYF.

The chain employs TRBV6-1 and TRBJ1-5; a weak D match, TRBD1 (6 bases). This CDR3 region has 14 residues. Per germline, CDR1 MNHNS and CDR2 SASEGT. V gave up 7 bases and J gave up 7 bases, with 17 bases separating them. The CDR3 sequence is CASNPTGLVQPQHF. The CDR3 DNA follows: TGTGCCAGCAACCCCACAGGGTTGGTGCAGCCCCAGCATTTT.

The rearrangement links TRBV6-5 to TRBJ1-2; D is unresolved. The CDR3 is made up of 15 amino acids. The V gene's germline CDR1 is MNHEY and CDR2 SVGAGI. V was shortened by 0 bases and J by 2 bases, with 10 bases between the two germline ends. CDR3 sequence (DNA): TGTGCCAGCAGTTACTCGTACGGGGAGAACTATGGCTACACCTTC. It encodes CASSYSYGENYGYTF.

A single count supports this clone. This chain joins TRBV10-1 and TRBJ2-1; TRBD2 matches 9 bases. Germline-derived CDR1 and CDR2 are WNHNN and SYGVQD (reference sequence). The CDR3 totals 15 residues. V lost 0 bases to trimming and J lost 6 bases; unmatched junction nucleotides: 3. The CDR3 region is CASSESTSGGNEQFF. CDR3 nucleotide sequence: TGCGCCAGCAGTGAGTCGACTAGCGGAGGCAATGAGCAGTTCTTC.

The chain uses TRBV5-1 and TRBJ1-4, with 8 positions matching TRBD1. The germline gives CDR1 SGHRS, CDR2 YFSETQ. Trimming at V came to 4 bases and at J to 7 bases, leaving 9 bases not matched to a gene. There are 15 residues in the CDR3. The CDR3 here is CASSAGQGVTEKLFF. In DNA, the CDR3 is TGCGCCAGCAGCGCTGGACAGGGAGTGACTGAAAAACTGTTTTTT.

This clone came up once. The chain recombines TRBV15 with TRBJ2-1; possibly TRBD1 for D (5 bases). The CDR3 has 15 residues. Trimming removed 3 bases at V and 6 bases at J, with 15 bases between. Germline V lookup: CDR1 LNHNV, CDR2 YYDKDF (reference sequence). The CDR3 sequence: CATSSPNPGSNEQFF. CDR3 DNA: TGTGCCACCAGCAGCCCTAACCCAGGGTCCAATGAGCAGTTCTTC.

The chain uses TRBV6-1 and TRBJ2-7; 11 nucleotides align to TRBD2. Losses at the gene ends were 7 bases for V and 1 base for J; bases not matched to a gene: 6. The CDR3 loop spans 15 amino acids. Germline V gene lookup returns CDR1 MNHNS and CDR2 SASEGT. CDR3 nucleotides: TGTGCCAGCAACCTAGCGGGAGGCCTGTCCTACGAGCAGTACGTC. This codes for CASNLAGGLSYEQYV.

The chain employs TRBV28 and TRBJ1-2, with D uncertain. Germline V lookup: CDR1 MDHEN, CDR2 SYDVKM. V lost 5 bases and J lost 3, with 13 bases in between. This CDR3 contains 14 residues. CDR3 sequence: CASSQKGGYYGYTF. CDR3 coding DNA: TGTGCCAGCAGTCAGAAAGGAGGGTACTATGGCTACACCTTC.

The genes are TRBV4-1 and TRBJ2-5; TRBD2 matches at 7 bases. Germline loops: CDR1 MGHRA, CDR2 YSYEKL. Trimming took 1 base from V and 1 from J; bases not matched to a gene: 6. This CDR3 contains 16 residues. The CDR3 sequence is CASSQAERGPQETQYF. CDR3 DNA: TGCGCCAGCAGCCAAGCAGAGCGGGGCCCCCAAGAGACCCAGTACTTC.

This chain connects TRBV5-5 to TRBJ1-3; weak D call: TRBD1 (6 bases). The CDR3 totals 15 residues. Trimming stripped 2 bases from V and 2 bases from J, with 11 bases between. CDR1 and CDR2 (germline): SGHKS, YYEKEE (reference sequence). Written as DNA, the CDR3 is TGTGCCAGCAGCTTTGGGGGCGTGGCTGGAAACACCATATATTTT. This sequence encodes CASSFGGVAGNTIYF.

CDR3 protein: CASSRWQGYSGTEAFF. The CDR3 DNA sequence: TGTGCCAGCAGTAGGTGGCAGGGATATTCGGGCACTGAAGCTTTCTTT. V gene TRBV2 combines with J gene TRBJ1-1; D possibly corresponds to TRBD1 (5 bases). CDR1 is SNHLY and CDR2 is FYNNEI in the germline V gene. The CDR3 sequence is 16 residues long. V was cut by 5 bases and J by 4 bases, with 20 bases left in between.